This T cell receptor beta chain was identified in a study of blood T cell repertoires in COVID-19. Study background: Samples representing acute and convalescent COVID-19 were sourced from the United States, Italy and Spain. T cells, B-cell-depleted T cells, or PBMCs supplied cDNA or gDNA.

Germline CDR1 reads SGDLS; CDR2 reads YYNGEE. V dropped 4 bases and J dropped 2 bases, with 9 bases sitting between them. The CDR3 contains 14 residues. Clones were sequenced by immunoSEQ multiplex PCR, and TCRdb holds only the in-frame ones, with some missing. Here the sample spans 200,000 to 300,000 clones, more than 75% being singletons. The sequence came from a woman in her thirties who had recovered from COVID-19. The chain links TRBV9 to TRBJ2-2, with unresolved D. The sample consisted of peripheral blood. The CDR3 DNA reads TGTGCCAGCAGCATTCTCCTAAACACCGGGGAGCTGTTTTTT. The encoded protein is CASSILLNTGELFF.